The rows below give T cell receptor beta chains drawn from one sample of a study of T cells after posttransplantation cyclophosphamide. Profiled with immunoSEQ multiplex PCR; TCRdb holds only in-frame clones, not every one. The sample lists some 19,000 clones, roughly nine tenths occurring once. This specimen consisted of PBMCs, obtained around 390 days after allogeneic stem cell transplant with calcineurin inhibitor and methotrexate. These receptors were taken from a female patient in her 30s who received an allogeneic stem cell transplant from an unrelated donor, was CMV-positive, and had acute and chronic GVHD. The graft donor may be the source of some T cells. Both conserved end residues are part of each CDR3. The order of the fields is D gene, clone size, V gene, J gene, CDR3 DNA, CDR3 protein. D genes are given only for firm matches. Size tells how often a clone was seen (once, few, many) or the class of an expanded clone, and some rows leave it out.

TRBD2	-	TRBV7-6	TRBJ2-6	TGTGCCAGCAGCTCCCTAGCGGGGCCCTCTGGGGCCAACGTCCTGACTTTC	CASSSLAGPSGANVLTF
TRBD2	-	TRBV6-1	TRBJ2-1	TGTGCCAGCAGTGAAGCACTAGCGGGTATTTACAATGAGCAGTTCTTC	CASSEALAGIYNEQFF
-	few	TRBV7-9	TRBJ1-1	TGTGCCAGCAGCTTAGAGGCAGGTGAAGCTTTCTTT	CASSLEAGEAFF
TRBD2	-	TRBV27	TRBJ2-5	TGTGCCAGCCGGGGGGAGGGATGGCAAGAGACCCAGTACTTC	CASRGEGWQETQYF
TRBD2	-	TRBV9	TRBJ2-5	TGTGCCAGCAGCGTAGGCAGCGGGAGAGGGGGAGAGACCCGGTACTTC	CASSVGSGRGGETRYF
-	-	TRBV2	TRBJ1-1	TGTGCCAGCAGTGAACTAACTGAAACTTTCTTT	CASSELTETFF
TRBD2	-	TRBV2	TRBJ2-3	TGTGCCAGCAGTGAGTGGCAGAGCGGACTAGCGGGAGTGGGCGCAGATACGCAGTATTTT	CASSEWQSGLAGVGADTQYF
TRBD2	once	TRBV4-1	TRBJ2-3	TGCGCCAGCAGCCTTGATAGCGGGAGGGCCTATGCAGATACGCAGTATTTT	CASSLDSGRAYADTQYF
-	-	TRBV19	TRBJ2-1	TGTGCCAGTATGGATGCGGGGCTTGGGGAGCAGTTCTTC	CASMDAGLGEQFF
-	-	TRBV19	TRBJ1-5	TGTGCCAGTAGTTTGATTGGCGGGGGCAATCAGCCCCAGCATTTT	CASSLIGGGNQPQHF
-	-	TRBV6-1	TRBJ1-5	TGTGCCAGCATTCCGGGTCCAGAGCGGCAGCCCCAGCATTTT	CASIPGPERQPQHF
TRBD1	-	TRBV4-1	TRBJ1-2	TGCGCCAGCAGCCAGGCTGACAGGGAGGTGACAGGCTACACCTTC	CASSQADREVTGYTF
TRBD1	-	TRBV2	TRBJ2-3	TGTGCCAGCAGTGACCCCTTGGACAGGGGTACAGATACGCAGTATTTT	CASSDPLDRGTDTQYF
-	-	TRBV7-9	TRBJ1-2	TGTGCCAGCAGCTTACAGGGGCGCGGGGGCTACACCTTC	CASSLQGRGGYTF
TRBD1	-	TRBV6-5	TRBJ2-3	TGTGCCAGCAGACCCACAGGGGGCGTCACAGATACGCAGTATTTT	CASRPTGGVTDTQYF
-	-	TRBV6-1	TRBJ2-6	TGTGCCAGCCTAGCCAAGAGCTCTGGGGCCAACGTCCTGACTTTC	CASLAKSSGANVLTF